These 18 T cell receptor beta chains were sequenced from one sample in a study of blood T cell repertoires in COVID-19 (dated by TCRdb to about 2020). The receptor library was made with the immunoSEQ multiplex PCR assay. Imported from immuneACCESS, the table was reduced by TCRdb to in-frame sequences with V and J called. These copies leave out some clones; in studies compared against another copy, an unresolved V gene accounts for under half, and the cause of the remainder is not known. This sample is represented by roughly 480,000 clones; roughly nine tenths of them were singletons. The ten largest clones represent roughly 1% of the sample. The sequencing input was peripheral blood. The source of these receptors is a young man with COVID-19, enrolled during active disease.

CDR3 amino acids: CASSSASSPSYNEQFF. CDR3 nucleotides: TGTGCCAGCAGCAGCGCTAGCTCCCCCTCCTACAATGAGCAGTTCTTC. The rearrangement links TRBV9 to TRBJ2-1; weak D call: TRBD2 (5 bases). CDR3 length equals 16 residues. Looked up from germline, CDR1 is SGDLS and CDR2 is YYNGEE. Trimming stripped 4 bases from V and 0 bases from J, with 14 bases between.

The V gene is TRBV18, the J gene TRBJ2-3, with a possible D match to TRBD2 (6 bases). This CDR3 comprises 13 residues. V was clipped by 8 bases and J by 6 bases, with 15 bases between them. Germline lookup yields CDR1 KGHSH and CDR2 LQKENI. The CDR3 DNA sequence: TGTGCCAGCCAACCGGGACTCGAGGATACGCAGTATTTT. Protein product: CASQPGLEDTQYF.

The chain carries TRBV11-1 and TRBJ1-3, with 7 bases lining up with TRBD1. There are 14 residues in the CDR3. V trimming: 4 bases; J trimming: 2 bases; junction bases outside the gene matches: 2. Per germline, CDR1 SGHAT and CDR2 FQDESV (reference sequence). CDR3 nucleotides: TGTGCCAGCAGCTACGACAGGGCTGGAAACACCATATATTTT. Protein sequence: CASSYDRAGNTIYF.

CDR3 nucleotides: TGTGCCAGTAGTAGGGGGACAGCCGAAGGGCCCCAGCATTTT. The encoded protein is CASSRGTAEGPQHF. V is TRBV19 and J is TRBJ1-5, with 7 bases aligning to TRBD1. The CDR3 spans 14 residues. Germline CDR1 is LNHDA and CDR2 is SQIVND (reference sequence). V lost 4 bases, J lost 9 bases, and 9 bases stayed unmatched. The full variable domain, rest sourced from reference TRBV19 and TRBJ1-5, is DGGITQSPKYLFRKEGQNVTLSCEQNLNHDAMYWYRQDPGQGLRLIYYSQIVNDFQKGDIAEGYSVSREKKESFPLTVTSAQKNPTAFYLCASSRGTAEGPQHFGDGTRLSIL.

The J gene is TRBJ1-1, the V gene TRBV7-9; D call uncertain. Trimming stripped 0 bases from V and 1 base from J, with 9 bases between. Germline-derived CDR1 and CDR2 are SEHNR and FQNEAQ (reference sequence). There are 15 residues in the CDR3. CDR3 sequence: CASSLANGANTEAFF. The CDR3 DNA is TGTGCCAGCAGCTTAGCGAACGGTGCGAACACTGAAGCTTTCTTT.

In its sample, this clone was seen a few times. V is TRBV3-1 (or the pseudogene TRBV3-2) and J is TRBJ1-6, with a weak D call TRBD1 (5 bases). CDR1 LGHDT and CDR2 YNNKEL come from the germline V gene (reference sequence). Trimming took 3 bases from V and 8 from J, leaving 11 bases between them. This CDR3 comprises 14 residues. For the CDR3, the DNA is TGTGCCAGCAGCCAGCAGGGAGGGGATTCACCCCTCCACTTT. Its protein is CASSQQGGDSPLHF.

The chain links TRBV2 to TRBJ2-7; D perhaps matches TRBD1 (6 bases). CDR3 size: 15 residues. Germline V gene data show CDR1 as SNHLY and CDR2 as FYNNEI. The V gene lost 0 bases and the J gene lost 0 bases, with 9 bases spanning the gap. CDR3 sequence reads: CASSEAYRDSYEQYF. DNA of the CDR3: TGTGCCAGCAGTGAAGCCTACAGGGACTCCTACGAGCAGTACTTC.

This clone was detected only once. As DNA, the CDR3 is TGTGCCAGCAGCCCGGCAGGACTAGCGGGGGGTACAGATACGCAGTATTTT. Translating gives CASSPAGLAGGTDTQYF. This sequence joins TRBV7-2 and TRBJ2-3; 14 nucleotides line up with TRBD2. This CDR3 is 17 amino acids long. With V trimmed by 5 bases and J by 3 bases, 7 bases remained unmatched. Germline-derived CDR1 and CDR2 are SGHTA and FQGNSA. Variable domain in full (rest from reference TRBV7-2 and TRBJ2-3): GAGVSQSPSNKVTEKGKDVELRCDPISGHTALYWYRQSLGQGLEFLIYFQGNSAPDKSGLPSDRFSAERTGGSVSTLTIQRTQQEDSAVYLCASSPAGLAGGTDTQYFGPGTRLTVL.

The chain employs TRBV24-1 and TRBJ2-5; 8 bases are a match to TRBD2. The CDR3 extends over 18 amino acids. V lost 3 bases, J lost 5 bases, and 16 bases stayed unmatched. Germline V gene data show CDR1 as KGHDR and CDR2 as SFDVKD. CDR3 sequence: CATSDPKALAGPEETQYF. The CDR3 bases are TGTGCCACCAGTGATCCGAAGGCCTTAGCGGGACCTGAGGAGACCCAGTACTTC.

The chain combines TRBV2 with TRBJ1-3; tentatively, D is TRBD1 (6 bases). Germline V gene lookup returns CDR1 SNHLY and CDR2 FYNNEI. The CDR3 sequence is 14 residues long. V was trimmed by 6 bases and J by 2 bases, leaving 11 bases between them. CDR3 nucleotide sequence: TGTGCCAGCAGGGCGACAGGCCCTGGAAACACCATATATTTT. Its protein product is CASRATGPGNTIYF. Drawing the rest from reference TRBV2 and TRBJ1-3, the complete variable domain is EPEVTQTPSHQVTQMGQEVILRCVPISNHLYFYWYRQILGQKVEFLVSFYNNEISEKSEIFDDQFSVERPDGSNFTLKIRSTKLEDSAMYFCASRATGPGNTIYFGEGSWLTVV.

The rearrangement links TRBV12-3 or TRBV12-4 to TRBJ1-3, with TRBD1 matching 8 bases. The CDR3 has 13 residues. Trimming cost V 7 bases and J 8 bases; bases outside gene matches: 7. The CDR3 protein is CASTRQGSDTIYF. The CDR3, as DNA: TGTGCCAGCACCAGACAGGGGAGTGACACCATATATTTT.

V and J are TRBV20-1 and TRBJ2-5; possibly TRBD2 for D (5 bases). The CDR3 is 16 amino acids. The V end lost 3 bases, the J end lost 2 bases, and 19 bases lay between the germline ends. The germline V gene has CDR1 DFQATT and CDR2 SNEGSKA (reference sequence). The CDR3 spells CSASLVLGSSQETQYF. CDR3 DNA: TGCAGTGCTAGTTTGGTTTTAGGGAGTTCGCAAGAGACCCAGTACTTC.

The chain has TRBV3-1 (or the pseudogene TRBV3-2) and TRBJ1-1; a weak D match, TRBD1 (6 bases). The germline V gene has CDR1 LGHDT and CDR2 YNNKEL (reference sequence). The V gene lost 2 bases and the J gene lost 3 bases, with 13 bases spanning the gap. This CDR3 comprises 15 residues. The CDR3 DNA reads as TGTGCCAGCAGCCAAAATAGGGGGGGGGACACTGAAGCTTTCTTT. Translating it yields CASSQNRGGDTEAFF.

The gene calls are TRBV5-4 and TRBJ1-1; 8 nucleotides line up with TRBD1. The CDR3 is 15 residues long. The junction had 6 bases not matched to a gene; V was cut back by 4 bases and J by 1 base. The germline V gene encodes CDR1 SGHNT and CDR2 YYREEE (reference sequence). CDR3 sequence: CASSLLTGGNTEAFF. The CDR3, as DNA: TGTGCCAGCAGCCTCCTTACAGGGGGGAACACTGAAGCTTTCTTT.

In DNA, the CDR3 is TGTGCCAGCAGCTTAGGTCCTCGGGCAGATACGCAGTATTTT. It is translated as CASSLGPRADTQYF. The V call is TRBV7-9, the J call TRBJ2-3, with unresolved D. V lost 1 base and J lost 4, with 9 bases in between. CDR3 size: 14 residues. CDR1 and CDR2 from the germline V gene are SEHNR and FQNEAQ (reference sequence).

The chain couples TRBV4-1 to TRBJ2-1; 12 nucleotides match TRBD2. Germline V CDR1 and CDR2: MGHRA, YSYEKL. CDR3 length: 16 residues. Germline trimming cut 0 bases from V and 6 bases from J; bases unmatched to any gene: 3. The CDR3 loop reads CASSQEPTSGGNEQFF. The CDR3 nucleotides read TGCGCCAGCAGCCAAGAGCCGACTAGCGGGGGCAATGAGCAGTTCTTC.

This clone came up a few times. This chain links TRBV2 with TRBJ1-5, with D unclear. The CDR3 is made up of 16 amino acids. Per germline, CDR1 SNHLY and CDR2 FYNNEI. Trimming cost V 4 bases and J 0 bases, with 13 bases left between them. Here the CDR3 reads CASSGIWGDSNQPQHF. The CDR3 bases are TGTGCCAGCAGTGGGATTTGGGGAGATAGCAATCAGCCCCAGCATTTT.

The CDR3 protein is CASSFQLGGNQPQHF. CDR3 nucleotide sequence: TGTGCCAGCAGTTTTCAACTCGGTGGCAATCAGCCCCAGCATTTT. The rearrangement uses TRBV6-5 and TRBJ1-5; unclear D gene. The CDR3 spans 15 residues. Germline assignment: CDR1 MNHEY and CDR2 SVGAGI. V lost 4 bases, J lost 2 bases, and 12 bases lay in between.